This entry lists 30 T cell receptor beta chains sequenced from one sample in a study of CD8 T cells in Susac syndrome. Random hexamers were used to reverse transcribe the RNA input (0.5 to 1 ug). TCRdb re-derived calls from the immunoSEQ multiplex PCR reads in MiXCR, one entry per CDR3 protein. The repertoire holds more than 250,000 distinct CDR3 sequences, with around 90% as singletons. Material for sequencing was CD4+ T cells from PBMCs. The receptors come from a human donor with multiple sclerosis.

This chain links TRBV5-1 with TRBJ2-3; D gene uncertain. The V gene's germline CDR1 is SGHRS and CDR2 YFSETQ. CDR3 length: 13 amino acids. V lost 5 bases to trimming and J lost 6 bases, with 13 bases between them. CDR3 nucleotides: TGCGCCAGCAGTCCCGGACCGGCGGATACGCAGTATTTT. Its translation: CASSPGPADTQYF.

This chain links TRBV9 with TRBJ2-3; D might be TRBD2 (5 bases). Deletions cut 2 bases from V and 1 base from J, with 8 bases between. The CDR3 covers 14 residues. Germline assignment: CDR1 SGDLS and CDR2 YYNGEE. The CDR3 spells CASSVTRGTDTQYF. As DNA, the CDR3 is TGTGCCAGCAGCGTCACGAGGGGCACAGATACGCAGTATTTT.

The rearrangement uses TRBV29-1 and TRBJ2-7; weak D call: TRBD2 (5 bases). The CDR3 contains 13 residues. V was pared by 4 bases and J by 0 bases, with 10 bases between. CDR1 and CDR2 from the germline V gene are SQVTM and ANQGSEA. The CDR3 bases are TGCAGCGTTGGGGCAGCGGCCTCCTACGAGCAGTACTTC. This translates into CSVGAAASYEQYF.

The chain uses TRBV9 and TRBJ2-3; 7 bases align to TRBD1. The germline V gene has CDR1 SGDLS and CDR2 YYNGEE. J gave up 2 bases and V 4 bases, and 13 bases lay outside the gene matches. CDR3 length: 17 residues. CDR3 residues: CASSLRTGSHLTDTQYF. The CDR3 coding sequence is TGTGCCAGCAGCCTACGGACAGGCAGTCACCTCACAGATACGCAGTATTTT.

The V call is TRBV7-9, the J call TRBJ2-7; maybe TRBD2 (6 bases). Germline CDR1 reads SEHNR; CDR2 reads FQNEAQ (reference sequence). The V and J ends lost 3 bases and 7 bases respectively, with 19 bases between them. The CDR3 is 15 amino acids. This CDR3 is CASSFRGEAREEQYF. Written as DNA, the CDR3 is TGTGCCAGCAGCTTTCGAGGGGAGGCTCGGGAGGAGCAGTACTTC. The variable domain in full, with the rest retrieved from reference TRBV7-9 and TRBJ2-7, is DTGVSQNPRHKITKRGQNVTFRCDPISEHNRLYWYRQTLGQGPEFLTYFQNEAQLEKSRLLSDRFSAERPKGSFSTLEIQRTEQGDSAMYLCASSFRGEAREEQYFGPGTRLTVT.

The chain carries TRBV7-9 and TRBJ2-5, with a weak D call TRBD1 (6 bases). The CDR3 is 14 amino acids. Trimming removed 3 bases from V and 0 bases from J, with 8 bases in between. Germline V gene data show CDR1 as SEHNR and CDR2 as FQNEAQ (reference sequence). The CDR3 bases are TGTGCCAGCAGCTTCGACAGGTACCAAGAGACCCAGTACTTC. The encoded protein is CASSFDRYQETQYF. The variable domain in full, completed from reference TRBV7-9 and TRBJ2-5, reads DTGVSQNPRHKITKRGQNVTFRCDPISEHNRLYWYRQTLGQGPEFLTYFQNEAQLEKSRLLSDRFSAERPKGSFSTLEIQRTEQGDSAMYLCASSFDRYQETQYFGPGTRLLVL.

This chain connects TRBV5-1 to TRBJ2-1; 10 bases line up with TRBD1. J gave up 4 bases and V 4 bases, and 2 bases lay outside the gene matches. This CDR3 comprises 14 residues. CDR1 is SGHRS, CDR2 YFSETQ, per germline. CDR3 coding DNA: TGCGCCAGCAGCCCGGACAGGGGGTACAATGAGCAGTTCTTC. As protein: CASSPDRGYNEQFF.

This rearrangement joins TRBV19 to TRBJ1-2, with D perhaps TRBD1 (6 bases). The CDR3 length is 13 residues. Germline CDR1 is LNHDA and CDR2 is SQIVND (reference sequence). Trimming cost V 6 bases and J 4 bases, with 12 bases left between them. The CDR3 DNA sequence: TGTGCCAGTAGCGGGGGCGAAGGCTATGGCTACACCTTC. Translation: CASSGGEGYGYTF.

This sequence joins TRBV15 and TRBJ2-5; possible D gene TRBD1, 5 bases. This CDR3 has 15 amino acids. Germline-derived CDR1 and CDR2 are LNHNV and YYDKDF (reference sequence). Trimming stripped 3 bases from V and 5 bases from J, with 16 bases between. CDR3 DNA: TGTGCCACCAGCAGGAATCAGGGAATAGGGGAGACCCAGTACTTC. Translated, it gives CATSRNQGIGETQYF.

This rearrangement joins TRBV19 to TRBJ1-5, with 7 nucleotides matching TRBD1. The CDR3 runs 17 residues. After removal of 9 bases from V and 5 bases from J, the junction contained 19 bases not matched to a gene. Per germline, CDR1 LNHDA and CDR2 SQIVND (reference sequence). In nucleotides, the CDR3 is TGTGCCAGCACAACAGGGGCCAAGGGTGGGGGTGATCAGCCCCAGCATTTT. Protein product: CASTTGAKGGGDQPQHF.

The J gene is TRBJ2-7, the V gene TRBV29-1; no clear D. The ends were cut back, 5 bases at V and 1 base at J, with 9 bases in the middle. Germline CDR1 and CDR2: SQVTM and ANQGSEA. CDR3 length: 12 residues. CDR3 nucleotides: TGCAGCGTTATTGCAGAGTCCTACGAGCAGTACTTC. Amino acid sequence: CSVIAESYEQYF.

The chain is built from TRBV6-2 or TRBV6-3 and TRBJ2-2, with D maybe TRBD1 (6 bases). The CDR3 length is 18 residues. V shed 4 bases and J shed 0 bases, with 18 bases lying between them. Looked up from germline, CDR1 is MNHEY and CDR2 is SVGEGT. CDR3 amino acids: CASSSRRGQLANTGELFF. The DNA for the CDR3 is TGTGCCAGCAGTTCGAGGAGAGGACAGCTTGCGAACACCGGGGAGCTGTTTTTT.

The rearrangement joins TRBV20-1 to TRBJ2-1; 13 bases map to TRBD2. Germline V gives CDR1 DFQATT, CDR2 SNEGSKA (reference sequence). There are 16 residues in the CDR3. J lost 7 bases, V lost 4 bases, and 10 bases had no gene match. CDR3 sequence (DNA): TGCAGTGCTACGCTCCCACTAGCGGGAGGGATGAATGAGCAGTTCTTC. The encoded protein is CSATLPLAGGMNEQFF.

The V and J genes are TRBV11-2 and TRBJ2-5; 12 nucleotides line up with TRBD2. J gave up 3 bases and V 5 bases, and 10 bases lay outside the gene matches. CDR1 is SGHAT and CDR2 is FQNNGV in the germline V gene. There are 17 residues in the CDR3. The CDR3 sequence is CASSPGGLAGGKETQYF. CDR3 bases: TGTGCCAGCAGCCCCGGAGGGCTAGCGGGGGGGAAAGAGACCCAGTACTTC.

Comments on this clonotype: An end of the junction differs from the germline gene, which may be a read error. CDR3 DNA: TGTGCCAGCAGCCAAACGGACAGGGGAATTGACTTC. It translates to CASSQTDRGIDF. This chain connects TRBV3-1 to TRBJ2-7; 9 nucleotides line up with TRBD1. The CDR3 totals 12 residues. Germline V gene lookup returns CDR1 LGHDT and CDR2 YNNKEL (reference sequence).

CDR3 protein: CASSKGSAGNNEKLFF. The CDR3 DNA sequence: TGTGCCAGCAGCAAAGGGTCGGCGGGGAATAATGAAAAACTGTTTTTT. V is TRBV21-1 and J is TRBJ1-4. TRBV21-1 is a known pseudogene. The CDR3 is 16 amino acids.

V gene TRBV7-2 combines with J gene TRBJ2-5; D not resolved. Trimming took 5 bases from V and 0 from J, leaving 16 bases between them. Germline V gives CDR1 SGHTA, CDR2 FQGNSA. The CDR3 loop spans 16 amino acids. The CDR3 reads CASSPPGNTYQETQYF. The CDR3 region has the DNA TGTGCCAGCAGCCCCCCTGGGAACACCTACCAAGAGACCCAGTACTTC.

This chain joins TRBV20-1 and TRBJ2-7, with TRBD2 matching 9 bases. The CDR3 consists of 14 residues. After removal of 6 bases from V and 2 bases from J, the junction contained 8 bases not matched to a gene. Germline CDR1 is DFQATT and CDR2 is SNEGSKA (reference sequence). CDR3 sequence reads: CSAKQSGGTYEQYF. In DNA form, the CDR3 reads TGCAGTGCCAAGCAGAGCGGGGGGACCTACGAGCAGTACTTC.

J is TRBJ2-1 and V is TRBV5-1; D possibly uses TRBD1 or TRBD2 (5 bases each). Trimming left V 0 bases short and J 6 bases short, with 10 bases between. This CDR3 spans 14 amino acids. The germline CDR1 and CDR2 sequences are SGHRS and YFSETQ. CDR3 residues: CASSLGGYINEQFF. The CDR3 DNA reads TGCGCCAGCAGCTTGGGGGGGTACATCAATGAGCAGTTCTTC.

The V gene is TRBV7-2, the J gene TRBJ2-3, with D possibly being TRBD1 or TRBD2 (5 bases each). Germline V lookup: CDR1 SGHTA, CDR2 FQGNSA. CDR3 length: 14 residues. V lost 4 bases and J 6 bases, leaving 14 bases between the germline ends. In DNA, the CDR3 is TGTGCCAGCAGCTCGACGAGGGGCGGGGATACGCAGTATTTT. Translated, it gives CASSSTRGGDTQYF. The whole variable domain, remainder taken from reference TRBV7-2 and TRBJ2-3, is GAGVSQSPSNKVTEKGKDVELRCDPISGHTALYWYRQSLGQGLEFLIYFQGNSAPDKSGLPSDRFSAERTGGSVSTLTIQRTQQEDSAVYLCASSSTRGGDTQYFGPGTRLTVL.

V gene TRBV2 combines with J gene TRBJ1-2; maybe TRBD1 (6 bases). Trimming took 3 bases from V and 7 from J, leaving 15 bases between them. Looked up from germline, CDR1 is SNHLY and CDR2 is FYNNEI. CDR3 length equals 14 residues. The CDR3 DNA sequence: TGTGCCAGCAGTGATATCAGGGGAACGAGTGGCTACACCTTC. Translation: CASSDIRGTSGYTF. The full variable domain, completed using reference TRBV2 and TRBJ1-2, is EPEVTQTPSHQVTQMGQEVILRCVPISNHLYFYWYRQILGQKVEFLVSFYNNEISEKSEIFDDQFSVERPDGSNFTLKIRSTKLEDSAMYFCASSDIRGTSGYTFGSGTRLTVV.

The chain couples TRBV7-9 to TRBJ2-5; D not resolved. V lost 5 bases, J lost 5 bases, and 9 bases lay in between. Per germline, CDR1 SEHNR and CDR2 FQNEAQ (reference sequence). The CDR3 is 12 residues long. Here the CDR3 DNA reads TGTGCCAGCAGCGGTAACTGGGAGACCCAGTACTTC. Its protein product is CASSGNWETQYF.

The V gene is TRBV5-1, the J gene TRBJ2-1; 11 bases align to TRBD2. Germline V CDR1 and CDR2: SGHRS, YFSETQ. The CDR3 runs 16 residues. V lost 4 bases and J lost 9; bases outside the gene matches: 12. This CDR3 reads CASSPLLAGGEGEQFF. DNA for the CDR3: TGCGCCAGCAGCCCCCTTCTAGCGGGAGGAGAAGGTGAGCAGTTCTTC. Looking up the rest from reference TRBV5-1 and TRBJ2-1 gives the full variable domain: KAGVTQTPRYLIKTRGQQVTLSCSPISGHRSVSWYQQTPGQGLQFLFEYFSETQRNKGNFPGRFSGRQFSNSRSEMNVSTLELGDSALYLCASSPLLAGGEGEQFFGPGTRLTVL.

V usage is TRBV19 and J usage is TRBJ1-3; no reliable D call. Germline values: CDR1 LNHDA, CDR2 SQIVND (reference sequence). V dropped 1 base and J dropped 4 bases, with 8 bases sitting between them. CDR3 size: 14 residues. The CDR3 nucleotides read TGTGCCAGTAGTATAGGCATAGTCGGAAACACCATATATTTT. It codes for CASSIGIVGNTIYF.

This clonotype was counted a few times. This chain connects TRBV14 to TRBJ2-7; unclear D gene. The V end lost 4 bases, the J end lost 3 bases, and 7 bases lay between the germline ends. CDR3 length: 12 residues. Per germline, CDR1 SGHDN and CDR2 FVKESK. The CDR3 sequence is CASSPWGYEQYF. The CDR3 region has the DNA TGTGCCAGCAGCCCCTGGGGCTACGAGCAGTACTTC.

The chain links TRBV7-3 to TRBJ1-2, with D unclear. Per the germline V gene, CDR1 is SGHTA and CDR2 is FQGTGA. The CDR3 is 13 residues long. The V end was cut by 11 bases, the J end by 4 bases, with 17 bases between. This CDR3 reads CAGAGGLGYGYTF. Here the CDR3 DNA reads TGTGCCGGTGCGGGAGGCCTAGGCTATGGCTACACCTTC. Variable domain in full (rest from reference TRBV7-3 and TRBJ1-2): GAGVSQTPSNKVTEKGKYVELRCDPISGHTALYWYRQSLGQGPEFLIYFQGTGAADDSGLPNDRFFAVRPEGSVSTLKIQRTERGDSAVYLCAGAGGLGYGYTFGSGTRLTVV.

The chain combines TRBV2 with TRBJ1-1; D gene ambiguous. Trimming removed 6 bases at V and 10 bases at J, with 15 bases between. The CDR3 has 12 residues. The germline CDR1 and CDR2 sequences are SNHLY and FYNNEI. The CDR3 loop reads CASSERRRGAFF. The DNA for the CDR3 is TGTGCCAGCAGCGAGCGCCGACGAGGAGCTTTCTTT.

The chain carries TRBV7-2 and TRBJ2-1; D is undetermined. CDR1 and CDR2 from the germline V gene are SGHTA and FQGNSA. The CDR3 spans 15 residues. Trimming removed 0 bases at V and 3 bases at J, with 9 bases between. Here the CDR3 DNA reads TGTGCCAGCAGCTTAGCGTCGGGCCGCTACAATGAGCAGTTCTTC. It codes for CASSLASGRYNEQFF.

The CDR3 sequence: CASKPGTNTGELFF. DNA for the CDR3: TGTGCCAGCAAACCAGGGACGAACACCGGGGAGCTGTTTTTT. The chain has TRBV6-1 and TRBJ2-2; TRBD1 might be the D (5 bases). The CDR3 totals 14 residues. Deletions cut 7 bases from V and 0 bases from J, with 9 bases between. Germline assignment: CDR1 MNHNS and CDR2 SASEGT.

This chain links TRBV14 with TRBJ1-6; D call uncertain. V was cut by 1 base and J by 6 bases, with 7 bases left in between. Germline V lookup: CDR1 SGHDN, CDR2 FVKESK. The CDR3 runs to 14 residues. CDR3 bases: TGTGCCAGCAGCCAAGGCCTTAGTAATTCACCCCTCCACTTT. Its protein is CASSQGLSNSPLHF.